The 9 T cell receptor beta chains below were found in one sample sequenced in a study of cytomegalovirus exposure and HLA in healthy donors. Profiled with immunoSEQ multiplex PCR; TCRdb holds only in-frame clones, not every one. The table records fewer than 200,000 clones, 86% of them present only once. Material: PBMCs. All receptors come from a woman between 25 and 40 years old in good health and CMV-seronegative.

This clone was seen only once. This chain joins TRBV4-2 and TRBJ2-5; 12 bases are shared with TRBD2. The germline V gene has CDR1 LGHNA and CDR2 YNFKEQ. J lost 4 bases, V lost 0 bases, and 3 bases had no gene match. The CDR3 runs 16 residues. The CDR3 reads CASSQEELAGGETQYF. The CDR3 DNA reads as TGTGCCAGCAGCCAAGAAGAACTAGCGGGGGGAGAGACCCAGTACTTC.

This clone was counted a single time. V gene TRBV4-1 combines with J gene TRBJ2-7; D is uncertain. V was trimmed by 1 base and J by 2 bases, leaving 6 bases between them. Germline values: CDR1 MGHRA, CDR2 YSYEKL. The length of the CDR3 is 13 residues. The CDR3 region has the DNA TGCGCCAGCAGCCAAGGGCAAACCTACGAGCAGTACTTC. Amino acids: CASSQGQTYEQYF.

This clone was counted a few times. V usage is TRBV28 and J usage is TRBJ1-5; the D gene is possibly TRBD1 (6 bases). The CDR3 totals 15 residues. Trimming pared 3 bases from V and 2 bases from J, leaving 11 bases between. Germline CDR1 and CDR2: MDHEN and SYDVKM. The CDR3 sequence: CASSFSGAGNQPQHF. The DNA for the CDR3 is TGTGCCAGCAGTTTCTCAGGGGCTGGCAATCAGCCCCAGCATTTT.

This sequence joins TRBV7-8 and TRBJ2-2; possibly TRBD1 for D (5 bases). Germline CDR1 and CDR2: SGHVS and FQNEAQ. With 3 bases removed from V and 1 base from J, the gap between germline ends came to 6 bases. The CDR3 runs to 14 residues. CDR3 residues: CASSLTENTGELFF. In DNA form, the CDR3 reads TGTGCCAGCAGCTTGACAGAGAACACCGGGGAGCTGTTTTTT.

This clone was counted once. The chain links TRBV30 to TRBJ2-7, with 9 nucleotides matching TRBD1. Trimming at V came to 0 bases and at J to 6 bases, leaving 12 bases not matched to a gene. The CDR3 extends over 16 amino acids. Germline CDR1 and CDR2: GTSNPN and SVGIG (reference sequence). This chain's CDR3 is CAWSVRGQGLYGEQYF. The CDR3 DNA reads as TGTGCCTGGAGTGTACGGGGACAGGGACTTTACGGCGAGCAGTACTTC.

The chain uses TRBV7-8 and TRBJ2-3; D is undetermined. Trimming took off 0 bases at V and 0 bases at J, with 16 bases between the two ends. The germline V gene encodes CDR1 SGHVS and CDR2 FQNEAQ. The CDR3 is 18 amino acids. The CDR3 DNA is TGTGCCAGCAGCTTAGCCACGTCCTTCGGCAGGAGCACAGATACGCAGTATTTT. Protein sequence: CASSLATSFGRSTDTQYF.

The rearrangement links TRBV9 to TRBJ2-1, with a possible D match to TRBD1 (6 bases). There are 16 residues in the CDR3. Germline lookup yields CDR1 SGDLS and CDR2 YYNGEE. V shed 3 bases and J shed 6 bases, with 19 bases lying between them. CDR3 residues: CASSGIQGVFSNEQFF. The CDR3 DNA reads as TGTGCCAGCAGCGGAATACAGGGCGTTTTTTCCAATGAGCAGTTCTTC.

This clone was counted once. This sequence joins TRBV6-5 and TRBJ1-5; D gene ambiguous. Between the trimmed V and J ends, which lost 7 bases and 0 bases, there was a span of 10 bases. The CDR3 loop spans 14 amino acids. The V gene's germline CDR1 is MNHEY and CDR2 SVGAGI. The CDR3 reads CASKPQFSNQPQHF. CDR3 in DNA: TGTGCCAGCAAACCACAGTTTAGCAATCAGCCCCAGCATTTT.

The chain recombines TRBV10-3 with TRBJ1-3, with D perhaps TRBD1 (6 bases). Germline V gene lookup returns CDR1 ENHRY and CDR2 SYGVKD. V was cut by 6 bases and J by 0 bases, with 12 bases left in between. The CDR3 is 15 amino acids. CDR3 region: CAISGGPLSGNTIYF. The CDR3 bases are TGTGCCATCAGCGGGGGCCCCCTCTCTGGAAACACCATATATTTT.